The 7 T cell receptor beta chains below all came from one sample that was sequenced in a study of cytomegalovirus exposure and HLA in healthy donors (dated by TCRdb to 2015 to 2018). Library creation used the immunoSEQ multiplex PCR assay. For the multiplex PCR, a mixture combining 60 forward primers for TCR Vbeta segments and 13 reverse primers for TCR Jbeta segments was used. This is the immuneACCESS table as TCRdb keeps it, with only in-frame sequences that have V and J called. A part of the clones is gone; compared with another copy, unresolved V genes explain less than half, and the rest is unexplained. The sample table gives approximately 120,000 clones. The ten largest clonotypes hold approximately 1% of the sample. The source material was PBMCs. The receptors shown here come from a man between 18 and 29 years old in good health and CMV-seronegative.

The CDR3 reads CASSLTAEDYGYTF. CDR3 in DNA: TGTGCCAGCAGCTTAACTGCAGAAGACTATGGCTACACCTTC. The chain recombines TRBV7-3 with TRBJ1-2; the D is unclear. The CDR3 loop spans 14 amino acids. Germline CDR1 and CDR2: SGHTA and FQGTGA. Between the trimmed V and J ends, which lost 0 bases and 3 bases, there was a span of 8 bases.

The V call is TRBV6-1, the J call TRBJ2-7; 7 bases match TRBD1. The V gene end was trimmed by 8 bases and the J gene end by 5 bases; junction bases not matched to a gene: 9. Germline lookup yields CDR1 MNHNS and CDR2 SASEGT. This CDR3 has 13 residues. CDR3 sequence reads: CASHPTGYHEQYF. The CDR3 nucleotides are TGTGCCAGCCATCCGACAGGGTACCACGAGCAGTACTTC.

The gene calls are TRBV29-1 and TRBJ2-2, with a weak D call TRBD2 (5 bases). The germline gives CDR1 SQVTM, CDR2 ANQGSEA. The CDR3 extends over 14 amino acids. V was pared by 2 bases and J by 6 bases, with 13 bases between. The CDR3 is CSVEKGYSAGELFF. CDR3 bases: TGCAGCGTTGAAAAAGGGTATAGCGCCGGGGAGCTGTTTTTT.

The V gene is TRBV7-9, the J gene TRBJ1-2; D not certain. The CDR3 loop spans 13 amino acids. Between the trimmed V and J ends, which lost 2 bases and 2 bases, there was a span of 6 bases. Germline values: CDR1 SEHNR, CDR2 FQNEAQ (reference sequence). Here the CDR3 reads CASSLSRNYGYTF. Written as DNA, the CDR3 is TGTGCCAGCAGCTTAAGCCGAAACTATGGCTACACCTTC.

J is TRBJ2-3 and V is TRBV9; no definite D call. Trimming left V 1 base short and J 0 bases short, with 3 bases between. The CDR3 sequence is 13 residues long. From germline, CDR1 is SGDLS and CDR2 YYNGEE. The CDR3, as DNA: TGTGCCAGCAGCGTATCAAGCACAGATACGCAGTATTTT. Amino acid sequence: CASSVSSTDTQYF. The full variable domain, completed using reference TRBV9 and TRBJ2-3, is DSGVTQTPKHLITATGQRVTLRCSPRSGDLSVYWYQQSLDQGLQFLIQYYNGEERAKGNILERFSAQQFPDLHSELNLSSLELGDSALYFCASSVSSTDTQYFGPGTRLTVL.

V and J are TRBV9 and TRBJ2-7; weak D call: TRBD1 (6 bases). V lost 4 bases to trimming and J lost 0 bases, with 11 bases between them. The CDR3 is 14 residues long. Looked up from germline, CDR1 is SGDLS and CDR2 is YYNGEE. CDR3 nucleotide sequence: TGTGCCAGCAGCCCGAGGGACACCTCCTACGAGCAGTACTTC. Its translation: CASSPRDTSYEQYF.

The rearrangement joins TRBV7-9 to TRBJ1-2, with 11 bases lining up with TRBD1. Trimming at V came to 4 bases and at J to 5 bases, leaving 9 bases not matched to a gene. Looked up from germline, CDR1 is SEHNR and CDR2 is FQNEAQ (reference sequence). This CDR3 comprises 16 residues. The CDR3 here is CASSSHIRDRGYGYTF. CDR3 DNA sequence: TGTGCCAGCAGCTCGCATATACGGGACAGGGGGTATGGCTACACCTTC.